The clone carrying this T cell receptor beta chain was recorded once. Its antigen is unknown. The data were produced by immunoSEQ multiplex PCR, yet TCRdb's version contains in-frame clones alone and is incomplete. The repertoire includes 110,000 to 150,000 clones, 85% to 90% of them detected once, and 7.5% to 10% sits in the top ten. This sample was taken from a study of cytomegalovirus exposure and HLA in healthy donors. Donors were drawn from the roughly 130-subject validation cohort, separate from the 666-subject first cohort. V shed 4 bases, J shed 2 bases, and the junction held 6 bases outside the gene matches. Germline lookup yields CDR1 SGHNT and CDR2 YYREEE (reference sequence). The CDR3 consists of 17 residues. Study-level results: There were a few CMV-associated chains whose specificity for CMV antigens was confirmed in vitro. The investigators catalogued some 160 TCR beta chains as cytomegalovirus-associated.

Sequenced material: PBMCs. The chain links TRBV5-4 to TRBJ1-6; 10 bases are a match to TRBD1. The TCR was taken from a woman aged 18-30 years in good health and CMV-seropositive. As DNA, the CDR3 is TGTGCCAGCAGCCCCAGTGGGACAGGGGCCTATAATTCACCCCTCCACTTT. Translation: CASSPSGTGAYNSPLHF.